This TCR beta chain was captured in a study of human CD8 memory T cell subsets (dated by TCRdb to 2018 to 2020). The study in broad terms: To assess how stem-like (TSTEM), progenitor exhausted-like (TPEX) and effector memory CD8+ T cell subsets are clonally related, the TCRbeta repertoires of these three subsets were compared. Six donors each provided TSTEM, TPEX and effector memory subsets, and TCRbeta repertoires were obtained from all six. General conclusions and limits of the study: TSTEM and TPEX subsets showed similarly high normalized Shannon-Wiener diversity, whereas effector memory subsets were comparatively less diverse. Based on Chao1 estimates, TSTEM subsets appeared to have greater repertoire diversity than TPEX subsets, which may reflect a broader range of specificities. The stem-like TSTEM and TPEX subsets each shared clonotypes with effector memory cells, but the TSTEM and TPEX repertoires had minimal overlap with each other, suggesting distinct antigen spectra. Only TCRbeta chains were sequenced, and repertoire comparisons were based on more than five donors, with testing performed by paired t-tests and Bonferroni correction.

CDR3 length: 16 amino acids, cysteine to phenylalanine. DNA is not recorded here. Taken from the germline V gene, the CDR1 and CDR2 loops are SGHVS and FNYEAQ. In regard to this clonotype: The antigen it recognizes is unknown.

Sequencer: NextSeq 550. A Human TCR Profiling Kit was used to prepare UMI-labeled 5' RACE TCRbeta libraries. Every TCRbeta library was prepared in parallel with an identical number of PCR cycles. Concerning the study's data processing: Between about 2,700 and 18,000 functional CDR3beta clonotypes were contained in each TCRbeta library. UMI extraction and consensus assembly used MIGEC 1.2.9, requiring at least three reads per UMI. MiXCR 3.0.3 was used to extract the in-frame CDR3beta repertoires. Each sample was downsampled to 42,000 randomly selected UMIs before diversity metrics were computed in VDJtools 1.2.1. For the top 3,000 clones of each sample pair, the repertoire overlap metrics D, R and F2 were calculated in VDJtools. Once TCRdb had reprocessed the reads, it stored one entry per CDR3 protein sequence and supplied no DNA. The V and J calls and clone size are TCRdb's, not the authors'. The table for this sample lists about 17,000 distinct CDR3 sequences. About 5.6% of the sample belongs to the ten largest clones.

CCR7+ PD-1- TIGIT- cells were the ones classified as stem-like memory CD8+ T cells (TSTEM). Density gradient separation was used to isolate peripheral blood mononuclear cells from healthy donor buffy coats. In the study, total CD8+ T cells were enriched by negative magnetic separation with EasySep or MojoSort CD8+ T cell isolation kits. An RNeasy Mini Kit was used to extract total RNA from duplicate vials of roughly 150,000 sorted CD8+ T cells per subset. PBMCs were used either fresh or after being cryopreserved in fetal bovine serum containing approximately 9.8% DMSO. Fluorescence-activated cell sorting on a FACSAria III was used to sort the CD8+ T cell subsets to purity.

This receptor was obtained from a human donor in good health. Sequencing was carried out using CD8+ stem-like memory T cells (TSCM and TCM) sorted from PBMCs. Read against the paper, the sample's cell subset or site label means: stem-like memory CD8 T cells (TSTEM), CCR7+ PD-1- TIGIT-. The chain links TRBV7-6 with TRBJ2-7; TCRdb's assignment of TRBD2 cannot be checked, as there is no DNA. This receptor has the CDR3 CASSPQGTGGPREQYF.